Detailed here is one TCR beta chain. Its specificity is unknown. The source of the sample is a study of Tregs in tolerant kidney transplant recipients. The nonmyeloablative bone marrow transplants came from related graft donors, with transient mixed chimerism. Unstimulated Tregs (CD4+CD25+CD127-) and CD4+CD25- non-Tregs were sorted from PBMCs. The study's findings and limits: The most relevant donor-specific Treg TCRbeta repertoire apparently came from expansion with activated donor B cells.

Method: immunoSEQ multiplex PCR; TCRdb's copy keeps in-frame clones and lacks some. The table shows some 57,000 clones, with around 90% occurring only once. The source of this sequence is a human patient who received a combined kidney and bone marrow transplant. The graft donor may be the source of some T cells. This specimen consisted of CD8+ T cells from blood (PBMCs), obtained 24 months after the transplant.

In DNA form, the CDR3 reads TGTGCCAGCAGCTTAGATCTTTGGCGGGAGGGGATCAATGAGCAGTTCTTC. Protein sequence: CASSLDLWREGINEQFF. The J gene is TRBJ2-1, the V gene TRBV11-3, with 9 bases fitting TRBD2. This CDR3 has 17 amino acids. J gave up 6 bases and V 0 bases, and 9 bases lay outside the gene matches. Germline V gives CDR1 SGHNT, CDR2 YENEEA.